A single sample is the source of the 9 T cell receptor beta chains below, sequenced in a study of blood T cell repertoires in COVID-19. Sequenced by immunoSEQ multiplex PCR; TCRdb stores in-frame clones only, minus some. Counted here are 200,000 to 250,000 clones, approximately 83% occurring once; the ten biggest clones make up about 3.1%. Sequenced material: peripheral blood. These receptors all stem from a woman in her 30s who had recovered from COVID-19.

The rearrangement uses TRBV6-2 or TRBV6-3 and TRBJ1-5; TRBD1 aligns across 8 bases. The V and J ends lost 6 bases and 6 bases, in that order; junction bases with no gene match: 4. Germline V gives CDR1 MNHEY, CDR2 SVGEGT. The CDR3 totals 13 residues. The CDR3 here is CASSQGARQPQHF. The CDR3 DNA is TGTGCCAGCAGCCAGGGGGCTCGTCAGCCCCAGCATTTT.

This sequence joins TRBV7-2 and TRBJ2-1; the D gene is possibly TRBD2 (6 bases). Trimming removed 1 base from V and 4 bases from J, with 14 bases in between. The V gene's germline CDR1 is SGHTA and CDR2 FQGNSA. This CDR3 spans 16 amino acids. This CDR3 is CASSLVGDRGYNEQFF. The CDR3 region has the DNA TGTGCCAGCAGCTTAGTTGGGGACCGGGGGTACAATGAGCAGTTCTTC.

The gene calls are TRBV30 and TRBJ2-7, with 8 bases that match TRBD1. CDR3 length: 14 residues. Germline V gives CDR1 GTSNPN, CDR2 SVGIG (reference sequence). With V trimmed by 4 bases and J by 4 bases, 9 bases remained unmatched. The DNA for the CDR3 is TGTGCCTGGACAGGGGGCACCAGTCGGTACGAGCAGTACTTC. Amino acid sequence: CAWTGGTSRYEQYF.

The chain links TRBV4-2 to TRBJ2-7; 7 bases map to TRBD1. Looked up from germline, CDR1 is LGHNA and CDR2 is YNFKEQ. CDR3 size: 15 residues. J gave up 0 bases and V 4 bases, and 6 bases lay outside the gene matches. The CDR3 DNA is TGTGCCAGCAGCCCTACAGGGGCTAGCTCCTACGAGCAGTACTTC. Amino acid sequence: CASSPTGASSYEQYF.

The rearrangement uses TRBV21-1 and TRBJ1-6. TRBV21-1 is described as a pseudogene. The CDR3 runs to 13 residues. The CDR3 coding sequence is TGTGCCAGAAGCCAAGTAGTTAATTCACCCCTCCACTTT. Its protein is CARSQVVNSPLHF.

The chain joins TRBV6-5 to TRBJ1-2, with D possibly matching TRBD1 (5 bases). The CDR3 consists of 11 residues. Trimming took off 8 bases at V and 3 bases at J, with 7 bases between the two ends. Germline V gives CDR1 MNHEY, CDR2 SVGAGI. CDR3 sequence: CASSRDYGYTF. As DNA, the CDR3 is TGTGCCAGCTCCAGGGACTATGGCTACACCTTC.

Here the CDR3 reads CASSYSGGDYNEQFF. The CDR3 nucleotides read TGTGCCAGCAGTTACTCGGGGGGGGACTACAATGAGCAGTTCTTC. The rearrangement uses TRBV6-5 and TRBJ2-1, with 7 bases identical to TRBD2. With 0 bases clipped from V and 3 bases from J, the junction kept 2 bases outside the gene matches. This CDR3 comprises 15 residues. Germline CDR1 MNHEY, CDR2 SVGAGI.

The chain has TRBV6-5 and TRBJ2-3; D is perhaps TRBD1 (7 bases). Germline V gene sequence: CDR1 MNHEY, CDR2 SVGAGI. The CDR3 totals 15 residues. V was cut by 11 bases and J by 0 bases, with 18 bases left in between. The CDR3 reads CAGGTDIFSTDTQYF. CDR3 DNA: TGTGCCGGGGGGACAGACATTTTTAGCACAGATACGCAGTATTTT.

V and J are TRBV11-2 and TRBJ1-1; D gene unclear. V was pared by 0 bases and J by 0 bases, with 8 bases between. CDR1 and CDR2 from the germline V gene are SGHAT and FQNNGV. The CDR3 consists of 15 residues. CDR3 DNA: TGTGCCAGCAGCTTAGAACCGGGTTTGAACACTGAAGCTTTCTTT. Its protein product is CASSLEPGLNTEAFF.